This T cell receptor (beta chain) was profiled in a study of identical twins. This CDR3 has 17 residues. In germline, CDR1 is DFQATT, CDR2 SNEGSKA (reference sequence). Trimming shortened V by 2 bases and J by 4 bases, and 21 bases separated the two germline ends. With template switching, a universal primer site was added, and the cDNA carried unique molecular identifiers. Each CDR3 protein is one row after TCRdb ran MiXCR on the 5' RACE reads. The repertoire has around 530,000 distinct CDR3 sequences, around 15% of them found once; the top ten carry about 0.4%. These data were likewise used in another study, on yellow fever vaccine responses in identical twins.

Sequenced input: CD4+ T cells sorted from blood. The receptor's source is a woman in her late teens or twenties in good health. The chain combines TRBV20-1 with TRBJ2-1; D is possibly TRBD2 (6 bases). CDR3 bases: TGCAGTGCTAGACTGGATACCGGGACTTGGAGGTACAATGAGCAGTTCTTC. It yields the protein CSARLDTGTWRYNEQFF.